This TCR beta chain was sequenced for a study of blood T cell repertoires in COVID-19. Cohort assignment relied on participant-reported clinical history. Recovered participants had two consecutive negative NP/OP PCR tests, healthcare professional clearance, or symptom resolution. Per the authors' pipeline: By means of reference gene primer amplification, nucleated cell counts were estimated. Some clones are missing from TCRdb's copy, which holds only in-frame ones; the method was immunoSEQ multiplex PCR. The V and J calls and the clone size are those of that table, but D and trimming were determined from the DNA. The sample yields about 270,000 clones, about 89% seen once. With V trimmed by 4 bases and J by 7 bases, 3 bases remained unmatched. CDR3 length: 14 amino acids. CDR1 and CDR2 from the germline V gene are SGHVS and FQNEAQ.

The J gene is TRBJ1-4, the V gene TRBV7-8; 10 bases fit TRBD1. This clonotype was obtained from a woman aged 18-29 years who had recovered from COVID-19. Sequences were obtained from PBMCs or T cells enriched from blood (not recorded which). The CDR3 loop reads CASSSRTGGEKLFF. DNA for the CDR3: TGTGCCAGCAGCTCCCGGACAGGGGGTGAAAAACTGTTTTTT.